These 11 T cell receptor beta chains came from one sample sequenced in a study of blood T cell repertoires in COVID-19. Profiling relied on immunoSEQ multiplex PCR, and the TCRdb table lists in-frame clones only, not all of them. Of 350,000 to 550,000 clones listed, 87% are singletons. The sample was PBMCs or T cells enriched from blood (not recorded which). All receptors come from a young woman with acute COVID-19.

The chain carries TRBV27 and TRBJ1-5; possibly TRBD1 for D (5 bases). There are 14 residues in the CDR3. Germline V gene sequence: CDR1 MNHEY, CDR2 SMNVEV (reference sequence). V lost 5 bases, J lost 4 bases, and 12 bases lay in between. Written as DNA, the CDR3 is TGTGCCAGCAGTCTCAGGGTTGCGAATCAGCCCCAGCATTTT. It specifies CASSLRVANQPQHF.

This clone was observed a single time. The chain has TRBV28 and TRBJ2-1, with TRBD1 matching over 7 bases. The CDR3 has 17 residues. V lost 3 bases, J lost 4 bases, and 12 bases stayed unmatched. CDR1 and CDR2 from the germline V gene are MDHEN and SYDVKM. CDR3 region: CASSFRPGGSAYNEQFF. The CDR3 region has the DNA TGTGCCAGCAGTTTTCGGCCAGGGGGTAGCGCGTACAATGAGCAGTTCTTC.

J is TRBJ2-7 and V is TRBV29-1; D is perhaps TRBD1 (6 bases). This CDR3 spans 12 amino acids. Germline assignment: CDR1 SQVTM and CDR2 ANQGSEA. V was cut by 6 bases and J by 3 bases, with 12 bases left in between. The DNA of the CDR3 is TGCAGCGTGGGGGAGACAGGCTACGAGCAGTACTTC. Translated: CSVGETGYEQYF.

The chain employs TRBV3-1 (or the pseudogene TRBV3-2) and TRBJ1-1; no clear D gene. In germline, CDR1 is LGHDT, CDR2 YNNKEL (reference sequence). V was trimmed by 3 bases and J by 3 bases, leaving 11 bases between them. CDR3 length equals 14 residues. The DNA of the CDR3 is TGTGCCAGCAGCCAGAGAGGGAGGCACACTGAAGCTTTCTTT. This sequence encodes CASSQRGRHTEAFF.

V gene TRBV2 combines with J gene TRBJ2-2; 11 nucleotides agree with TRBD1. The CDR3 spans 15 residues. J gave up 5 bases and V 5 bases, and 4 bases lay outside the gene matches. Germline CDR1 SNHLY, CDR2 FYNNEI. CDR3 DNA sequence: TGTGCCAGCAGTAGGGACAGGGGGAGAACCGGGGAGCTGTTTTTT. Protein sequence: CASSRDRGRTGELFF.

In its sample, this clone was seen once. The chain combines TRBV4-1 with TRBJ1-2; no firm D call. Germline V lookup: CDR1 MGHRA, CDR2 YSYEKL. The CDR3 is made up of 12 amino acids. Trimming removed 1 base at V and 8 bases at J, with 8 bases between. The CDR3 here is CASSQGHGGYTF. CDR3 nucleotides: TGCGCCAGCAGCCAAGGACACGGCGGCTACACCTTC.

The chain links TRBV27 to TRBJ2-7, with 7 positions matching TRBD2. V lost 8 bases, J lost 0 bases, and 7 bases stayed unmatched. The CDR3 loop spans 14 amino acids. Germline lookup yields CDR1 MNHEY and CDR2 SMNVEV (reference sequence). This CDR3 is CASPHGGVSYEQYF. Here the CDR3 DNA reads TGTGCCAGCCCCCATGGGGGGGTCTCCTACGAGCAGTACTTC.

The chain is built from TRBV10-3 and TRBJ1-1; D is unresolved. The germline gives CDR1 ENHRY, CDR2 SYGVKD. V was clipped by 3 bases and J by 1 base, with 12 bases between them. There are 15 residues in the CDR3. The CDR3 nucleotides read TGTGCCATCAGTGATCGCCGTACACAGAACACTGAAGCTTTCTTT. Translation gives CAISDRRTQNTEAFF.

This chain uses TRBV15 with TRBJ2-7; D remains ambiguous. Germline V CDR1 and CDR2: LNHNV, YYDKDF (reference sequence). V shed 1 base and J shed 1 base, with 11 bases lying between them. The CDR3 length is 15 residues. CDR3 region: CATSRAAGLSYEQYF. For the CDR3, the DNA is TGTGCCACCAGCAGAGCGGCAGGTCTTTCCTACGAGCAGTACTTC.

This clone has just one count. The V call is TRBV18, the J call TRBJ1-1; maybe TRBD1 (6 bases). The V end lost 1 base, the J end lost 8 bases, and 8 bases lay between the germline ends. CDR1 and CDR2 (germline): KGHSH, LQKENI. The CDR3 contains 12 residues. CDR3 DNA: TGTGCCAGCTCACCACAGGGACAAGAAGCTTTCTTT. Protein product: CASSPQGQEAFF.

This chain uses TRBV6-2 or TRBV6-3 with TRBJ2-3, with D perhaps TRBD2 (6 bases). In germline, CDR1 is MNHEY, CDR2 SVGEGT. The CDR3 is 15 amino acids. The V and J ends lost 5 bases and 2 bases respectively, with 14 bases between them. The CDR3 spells CASSGGLLYTDTQYF. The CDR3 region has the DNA TGTGCCAGCAGTGGAGGACTATTATACACAGATACGCAGTATTTT.